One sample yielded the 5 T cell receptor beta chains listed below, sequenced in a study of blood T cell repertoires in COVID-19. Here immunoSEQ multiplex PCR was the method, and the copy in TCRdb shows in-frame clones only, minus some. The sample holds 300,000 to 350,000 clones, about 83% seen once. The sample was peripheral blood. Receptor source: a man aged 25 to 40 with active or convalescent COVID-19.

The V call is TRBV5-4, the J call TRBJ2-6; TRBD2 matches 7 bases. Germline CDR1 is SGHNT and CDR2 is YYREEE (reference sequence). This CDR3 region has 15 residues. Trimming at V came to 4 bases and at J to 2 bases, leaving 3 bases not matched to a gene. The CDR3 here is CASSPAGAGANVLTF. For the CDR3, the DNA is TGTGCCAGCAGCCCTGCGGGGGCTGGGGCCAACGTCCTGACTTTC.

CDR3 in DNA: TGTGCCAGCAGCTTTGACGTCGCCGCGGATGAAAAACTGTTTTTT. Encoded protein: CASSFDVAADEKLFF. The genes are TRBV7-2 and TRBJ1-4, with unresolved D. The CDR3 totals 15 residues. Germline V gene sequence: CDR1 SGHTA, CDR2 FQGNSA. Trimming left V 3 bases short and J 6 bases short, with 14 bases between.

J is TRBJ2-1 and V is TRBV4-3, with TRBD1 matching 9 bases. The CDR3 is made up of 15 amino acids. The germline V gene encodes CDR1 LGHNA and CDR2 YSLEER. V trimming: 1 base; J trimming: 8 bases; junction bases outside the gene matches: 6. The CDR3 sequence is CASSQVGQGMYEQFF. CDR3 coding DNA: TGCGCCAGCAGCCAAGTTGGACAGGGGATGTATGAGCAGTTCTTC.

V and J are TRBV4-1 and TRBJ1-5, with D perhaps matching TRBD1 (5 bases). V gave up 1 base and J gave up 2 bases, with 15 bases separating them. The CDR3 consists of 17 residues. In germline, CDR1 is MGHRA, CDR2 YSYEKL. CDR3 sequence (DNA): TGCGCCAGCAGCCAAGCCTGGGGCCGGGGGGGCAATCAGCCCCAGCATTTT. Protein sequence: CASSQAWGRGGNQPQHF.

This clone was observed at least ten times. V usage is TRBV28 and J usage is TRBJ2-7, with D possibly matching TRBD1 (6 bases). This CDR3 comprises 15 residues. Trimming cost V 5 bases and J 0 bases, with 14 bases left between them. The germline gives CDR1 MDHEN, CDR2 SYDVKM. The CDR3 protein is CASSHRAISSYEQYF. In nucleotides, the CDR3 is TGTGCCAGCAGTCACAGGGCAATCAGCTCCTACGAGCAGTACTTC.